This T cell receptor beta chain was documented in a study of T cells in tuberculosis. Turning to this clone: What it recognizes is unknown.

Each donor contributed 95,000 or so T cells on average, unsorted. Sequenced by immunoSEQ multiplex PCR; TCRdb stores in-frame clones only, minus some. Of roughly 28,000 clones in the sample, 85% to 95% were seen once. V lost 1 base and J 0 bases, leaving 16 bases between the germline ends. Germline CDR1 is LNHDA and CDR2 is SQIVND (reference sequence). The CDR3 is 18 amino acids. Study-level results: Active tuberculosis TCR-alpha repertoires lay closer to GMM-specific TCRs than IGRA-negative controls, suggesting clonal expansion. GEM motif frequencies gave less than 75% accuracy; the GMM repertoire gave about 86%. Selection depended on which cryopreserved specimens were available.

The chain carries TRBV19 and TRBJ1-5; D remains unclear. The clonotype comes from a donor aged 10-35 years with latent tuberculosis or without tuberculosis infection. Sequenced sample: PBMCs. CDR3 nucleotides: TGTGCCAGTAGTATAGCCTCAACAGCTTTTATTAGCAATCAGCCCCAGCATTTT. Its protein product is CASSIASTAFISNQPQHF.